A single sample is the source of the 21 T cell receptor beta chains below, sequenced in a study of OX40 agonist ivuxolimab in advanced cancers. The method was immunoSEQ multiplex PCR; TCRdb's version includes in-frame clones alone and lacks a portion of them. The sample contains approximately 11,000 clones, approximately 84% of which appear only once. Sequencing used CD4+ or CD8+ T cells sorted from blood, obtained in a trial of the OX40 agonist ivuxolimab. Receptor source: an adult with an advanced solid tumor such as melanoma, head and neck, liver or kidney cancer.

A note on this clone: Given the absence of the conserved phenylalanine or tryptophan at the CDR3 end, a read error is likely. The DNA is omitted, as the CDR3 cannot be located on it reliably, and the CDR3 follows TCRdb's listing. The gene calls are TRBV4-2 and TRBJ2-7. The CDR3 spans 11 amino acids, including both terminal residues. Looked up from germline, CDR1 is LGHNA and CDR2 is YNFKEQ. CDR3 region: CASTPVLGGPL.

The chain employs TRBV11-3 and TRBJ1-2; D gene ambiguous. CDR3 length: 14 residues. Germline V gene sequence: CDR1 SGHNT, CDR2 YENEEA. V lost 2 bases, J lost 5 bases, and 12 bases lay in between. The CDR3, as DNA: TGTGCCAGCAGCTTAAATGGCCCGTTATATGGCTACACCTTC. It codes for CASSLNGPLYGYTF. The complete variable domain, with remaining parts taken from reference TRBV11-3 and TRBJ1-2, reads EAGVVQSPRYKIIEKKQPVAFWCNPISGHNTLYWYLQNLGQGPELLIRYENEEAVDDSQLPKDRFSAERLKGVDSTLKIQPAELGDSAVYLCASSLNGPLYGYTFGSGTRLTVV.

The chain links TRBV5-5 to TRBJ2-7, with TRBD1 identical over 7 bases. CDR3 length: 14 residues. J lost 2 bases, V lost 4 bases, and 6 bases had no gene match. Germline V gene lookup returns CDR1 SGHKS and CDR2 YYEKEE (reference sequence). This chain's CDR3 is CASSVRDSPYEQYF. The CDR3 DNA sequence: TGTGCCAGCAGCGTCCGGGACAGCCCCTACGAGCAGTACTTC.

Only a few counts were recorded for this clone. The J gene is TRBJ1-5, the V gene TRBV6-5; D perhaps matches TRBD1 (6 bases). V gave up 4 bases and J gave up 4 bases, with 8 bases separating them. The CDR3 contains 13 residues. In germline, CDR1 is MNHEY, CDR2 SVGAGI. CDR3 in DNA: TGTGCCAGCAGTTGGGGGCCTAATCAGCCCCAGCATTTT. Amino acids: CASSWGPNQPQHF.

The V gene is TRBV5-1, the J gene TRBJ2-1; a weak D match, TRBD1 (7 bases). The CDR3 covers 16 residues. The germline V gene has CDR1 SGHRS and CDR2 YFSETQ. V was trimmed by 3 bases and J by 5 bases, leaving 18 bases between them. The CDR3 nucleotides are TGCGCCAGCAGCTCGGTGACAGGGTCGGGGGACAATGAGCAGTTCTTC. Protein sequence: CASSSVTGSGDNEQFF.

This clone showed up just a few times. The chain is built from TRBV6-5 and TRBJ2-7; maybe TRBD2 (5 bases). CDR3 length equals 14 residues. Looked up from germline, CDR1 is MNHEY and CDR2 is SVGAGI. V shed 2 bases and J shed 0 bases, with 8 bases lying between them. DNA of the CDR3: TGTGCCAGCAGTTACAATAGCGCCTCCTACGAGCAGTACTTC. Translating gives CASSYNSASYEQYF.

The chain carries TRBV7-8 and TRBJ2-7; D could derive from TRBD1 or TRBD2 (6 bases each). Germline assignment: CDR1 SGHVS and CDR2 FQNEAQ. V was clipped by 1 base and J by 7 bases, with 14 bases between them. CDR3 length: 14 residues. The CDR3 here is CASSLGQDYVEQYF. The CDR3 bases are TGTGCCAGCAGCTTAGGACAGGACTACGTGGAGCAGTACTTC.

This clone has more than one count but fewer than ten. The chain uses TRBV6-1 and TRBJ2-7; 9 bases align to TRBD2. V lost 6 bases to trimming and J lost 0 bases; unmatched junction nucleotides: 6. The CDR3 has 15 amino acids. The germline CDR1 and CDR2 sequences are MNHNS and SASEGT. CDR3 coding DNA: TGTGCCAGCAGGGAAAGCGGGGGGAGCTCCTACGAGCAGTACTTC. Residues: CASRESGGSSYEQYF.

The chain carries TRBV10-1 and TRBJ2-7; the D is unclear. V shed 4 bases and J shed 2 bases, with 12 bases lying between them. CDR1 and CDR2 from the germline V gene are WNHNN and SYGVQD (reference sequence). The CDR3 is 14 amino acids. The CDR3 nucleotides read TGCGCCAGCAGTGTTCTTTCTGGACCCTACGAGCAGTACTTC. Encoded protein: CASSVLSGPYEQYF.

The chain is built from TRBV4-2 and TRBJ2-7; D is perhaps TRBD2 (5 bases). Germline CDR1 LGHNA, CDR2 YNFKEQ. Trimming removed 8 bases at V and 0 bases at J, with 17 bases between. The CDR3 consists of 15 residues. The DNA for the CDR3 is TGTGCCAGCGCTGAGGGCAGCGGCGGCTCCTACGAGCAGTACTTC. Translated, it gives CASAEGSGGSYEQYF.

The chain joins TRBV9 to TRBJ2-2, with 12 positions matching TRBD2. V trimming: 0 bases; J trimming: 4 bases; junction bases outside the gene matches: 7. In germline, CDR1 is SGDLS, CDR2 YYNGEE. The CDR3 has 18 residues. The CDR3 loop is CASSVASGLAGITGELFF. CDR3 in DNA: TGTGCCAGCAGCGTAGCTTCGGGACTAGCGGGTATCACCGGGGAGCTGTTTTTT.

The chain links TRBV19 to TRBJ2-3; no definite D call. Germline V gives CDR1 LNHDA, CDR2 SQIVND (reference sequence). CDR3 length: 12 residues. Trimming shortened V by 3 bases and J by 4 bases, and 5 bases separated the two germline ends. DNA of the CDR3: TGTGCCAGTAGTATGATCCCAGATACGCAGTATTTT. It translates to CASSMIPDTQYF. The full variable domain, its missing parts supplied by reference TRBV19 and TRBJ2-3, is DGGITQSPKYLFRKEGQNVTLSCEQNLNHDAMYWYRQDPGQGLRLIYYSQIVNDFQKGDIAEGYSVSREKKESFPLTVTSAQKNPTAFYLCASSMIPDTQYFGPGTRLTVL.

The chain has TRBV6-5 and TRBJ1-2, with D uncertain. Between the trimmed V and J ends, which lost 0 bases and 14 bases, there was a span of 13 bases. Germline V gene lookup returns CDR1 MNHEY and CDR2 SVGAGI. This CDR3 is built from 12 residues. CDR3 region: CASSYSREALTF. CDR3 bases: TGTGCCAGCAGTTACTCAAGAGAAGCTCTAACCTTC.

This clone is medium-sized within its sample. CDR3 amino acids: CASSLHGAIYEKLFF. The DNA of the CDR3 is TGTGCCAGCAGCTTGCATGGAGCGATTTATGAAAAACTGTTTTTT. The chain combines TRBV5-6 with TRBJ1-4; no reliable D call. V lost 1 base and J 6 bases, leaving 13 bases between the germline ends. The CDR3 length is 15 residues. Per the germline V gene, CDR1 is SGHDT and CDR2 is YYEEEE. Full variable domain (missing parts from reference TRBV5-6 and TRBJ1-4): DAGVTQSPTHLIKTRGQQVTLRCSPKSGHDTVSWYQQALGQGPQFIFQYYEEEERQRGNFPDRFSGHQFPNYSSELNVNALLLGDSALYLCASSLHGAIYEKLFFGSGTQLSVL.

The rearrangement joins TRBV7-9 to TRBJ2-1, with D possibly matching TRBD1 (6 bases). CDR3 length: 11 amino acids. The germline V gene encodes CDR1 SEHNR and CDR2 FQNEAQ (reference sequence). Trimming pared 5 bases from V and 10 bases from J, leaving 9 bases between. This CDR3 reads CASSTGHEQFF. CDR3 nucleotide sequence: TGTGCCAGCAGCACGGGACACGAGCAGTTCTTC.

The rearrangement links TRBV11-2 to TRBJ2-5; D is unresolved. The germline V and J ends were trimmed by 1 base and 8 bases, with 11 bases remaining between them. The CDR3 spans 13 residues. Germline-derived CDR1 and CDR2 are SGHAT and FQNNGV. CDR3: CASSLAGGTTQYF. The CDR3 nucleotides read TGTGCCAGCAGCTTAGCGGGCGGTACAACCCAGTACTTC.

This clone has more than one count but fewer than ten. This chain joins TRBV2 and TRBJ1-1, with 7 bases matching TRBD1. This CDR3 contains 14 residues. V gave up 7 bases and J gave up 1 base; unmatched junction bases: 6. CDR1 SNHLY and CDR2 FYNNEI come from the germline V gene. In nucleotides, the CDR3 is TGTGCCAGCATCCAGGGGGTAGGGAACACTGAAGCTTTCTTT. Translated, it gives CASIQGVGNTEAFF.

The J gene is TRBJ1-6, the V gene TRBV27; TRBD1 might be the D (5 bases). This CDR3 is built from 15 residues. Germline V CDR1 and CDR2: MNHEY, SMNVEV (reference sequence). V gave up 0 bases and J gave up 6 bases, with 9 bases separating them. CDR3: CASSLSGQGNSPLHF. The CDR3 DNA is TGTGCCAGCAGTTTATCGGGGCAGGGTAATTCACCCCTCCACTTT.

The chain is built from TRBV7-5 and TRBJ2-7; no DNA check was done on the table's D call, TRBD2. TRBV7-5 is listed as a pseudogene. The CDR3 contains 14 residues. CDR3 sequence: CASSFSGTLYEQYF. The CDR3 nucleotides read TGTGCCAGCAGCTTTAGTGGTACCCTATACGAGCAGTACTTC.

The V call is TRBV4-1, the J call TRBJ2-1, with 10 bases lining up with TRBD2. Germline V CDR1 and CDR2: MGHRA, YSYEKL. This CDR3 region has 15 residues. Germline trimming cut 8 bases from V and 4 bases from J; bases unmatched to any gene: 8. This CDR3 reads CASSYSGGPYNEQFF. In DNA, the CDR3 is TGCGCCAGCTCCTATAGCGGGGGGCCATACAATGAGCAGTTCTTC.

The table lists this clone with a few counts. The V gene is TRBV7-9, the J gene TRBJ1-1, with D possibly being TRBD1 (5 bases). The CDR3 runs to 16 residues. Trimming stripped 5 bases from V and 0 bases from J, with 16 bases between. Looked up from germline, CDR1 is SEHNR and CDR2 is FQNEAQ (reference sequence). The CDR3 loop reads CASSHRQSVMNTEAFF. Written as DNA, the CDR3 is TGTGCCAGCAGCCACAGACAGTCGGTAATGAACACTGAAGCTTTCTTT.